These T cell receptor beta chains were read from a single sample in a study of blood T cell repertoires in COVID-19. The assay was immunoSEQ multiplex PCR, and TCRdb's table has in-frame clones only and misses some. The sample carries fewer than 250,000 clones, roughly nine tenths recorded once. Material for sequencing was peripheral blood. The origin of the receptors is a man aged 55 to 70 who had recovered from COVID-19. Each CDR3 is given with its conserved first and last residue. Fields, in order: J gene, V gene, CDR3 protein.

TRBJ2-7,TRBV11-2,CASSLASRVDEQYF
TRBJ2-7,TRBV2,CASTAELTYEQYF
TRBJ2-2,TRBV6-5,CASRRGLSNTGELFF
TRBJ2-5,TRBV19,CASSMRLAAKETQYF
TRBJ1-3,TRBV19,CASSPRLGNTIYF
TRBJ2-5,TRBV24-1,CATSDDRGQRETQYF
TRBJ2-7,TRBV5-6,CASSLIAGDYEQYF
TRBJ1-1,TRBV6-6,CASAKGGSDTEAFF
TRBJ1-2,TRBV10-3,CAAGGYTF
TRBJ2-1,TRBV7-2,CASSLPPGLAGGSYNEQFF
TRBJ2-7,TRBV11-2,CATLEGVSRFAYEQYF
TRBJ1-5,TRBV12-5,CASGLVMGTGQGQPQHF
TRBJ2-5,TRBV5-1,CASRPIRDTGETQYF
TRBJ2-1,TRBV30,CAWSPPQETGEAFF
TRBJ2-1,TRBV25-1,CASSDRGNEQFF
TRBJ1-2,TRBV29-1,CSVVSGQGIYGYTF
TRBJ2-7,TRBV30,CAWRLAGSYEQYF
TRBJ2-5,TRBV6-5,CASRRPGSGEETQYF
TRBJ2-7,TRBV6-5,CASSRGQIYEQYF
TRBJ2-2,TRBV5-4,CASRGGGLTNTGELFF
TRBJ2-1,TRBV30,CAWALGLAGVRSYNEQFF
TRBJ1-1,TRBV5-4,CASSSFGRQNTEAFF
TRBJ2-7,TRBV7-2,CASSTTWDSSYEQYF
TRBJ2-5,TRBV9,CASSAPSGVETQYF
TRBJ2-1,TRBV27,CASRGGRDYNEQFF
TRBJ1-6,TRBV19,CASSITGAYNSPLHF
TRBJ2-3,TRBV5-1,CASSGDSGSDTQYF
TRBJ2-6,TRBV4-2,CASSPSSMGTGYSGANVLTF
TRBJ1-3,TRBV6-1,CASSDGGALYSGNTIYF
TRBJ1-3,TRBV11-2,CASSLDRAYSGNTIYF
TRBJ2-5,TRBV5-1,CASSAGQGNQETQYF
TRBJ1-1,TRBV6-5,CASSSYRGAYTEAFF
TRBJ1-6,TRBV5-4,CASSFRQGDNSPLHF